Sequencing of this T cell receptor beta chain was carried out in a study of cytomegalovirus exposure and HLA in healthy donors (dated 2017 in TCRdb). About the investigation overall: In an earlier analysis of some 610 of the donors, 250 to 300 Gb of sequence data and 117 million unique TCR beta sequences from about 190 million T cells were reported. Class I and class II HLA loci were covered by the typing at four-digit resolution. A later genetic analysis used genome-wide SNP genotypes for 398 of the 666 donors, treating that subset as a discovery cohort. In the later analysis, no new phenotypic data were used to find candidate immune exposures; instead, reliance was placed on TCR beta sequences and their occurrence across donors. To predict cytomegalovirus infection status, the study brought together high-throughput TCR immunosequencing, statistical association of individual TCRs with disease status, and machine learning. Because of strong linkage in the cohort, four or five DR-DQ haplotypes were treated as single units for association and clustering. Approximately 330 gigabases of sequencing data and tens of millions of unique TCR sequences made up an early release that covered fewer than 650 HLA-typed donors. All discovery cohort repertoires had been generated on a single sequencing platform. A later analysis re-examined previously published TCR beta repertoires from just over 650 donors and added high-resolution HLA genotyping to investigate patterns of TCR occurrence. Across some 400 genotyped donors of the cohort, an average of roughly 250,000 unique TCR beta nucleotide sequences per donor were sequenced, and 15% to 20% of those sequences were non-productive. The study aimed to test whether cataloging public T cell receptors could reveal signatures of past pathogen exposure. Among the roughly 400 genotyped donors, roughly 80% belonged to the genetic ancestry cluster associated with self-reported Caucasian donors. Donor age, sex, ethnicity and CMV serostatus were compiled alongside the repertoire data. In addition to the first cohort of around 670 subjects, a separate validation cohort of 130 or so different subjects was used. Typing coverage differed by locus: A, B, C, DRB1 and DQB1 were typed in about 629-640 donors, DQA1 in 522, DPA1 in roughly 590, and DPB1 in around 440. An earlier analysis of approximately 640 of the donors applied high-throughput TCR beta sequencing to assess whether each TCR beta V gene segment acted as functional or pseudogenic. The T cell repertoires of around 730 subjects were profiled by immunosequencing and related to cytomegalovirus serostatus. Study-level results and caveats: The presence/absence analyses assumed that sequencing depth was roughly uniform across donors, and that assumption may not be true. While some public TCRs were present in many individuals, most TCR sequences turned up only very rarely across donors. The only immune exposure information available for the cohort was CMV serostatus. It was suggested by the authors that the approach could potentially be generalized to other disease states and immunological phenotypes. A later analysis found that TCR association rates varied across HLA loci, with DRB1 alleles showing the most associated TCRs and HLA-C alleles the fewest. Over 15 rarely observed V segments, including chromosome 9 orphons, were excluded from the earlier analysis of a few hundred of the donors because counts were too low. According to a later analysis, parvovirus B19, influenza, CMV and Epstein-Barr virus appeared linked to several top co-occurrence clusters. In both the original and validation cohorts, the classifier was reported to diagnose cytomegalovirus status with high specificity and sensitivity. In the study, 150 to 200 TCR beta chains were listed as associated with cytomegalovirus. In vitro tests confirmed that a few of the cytomegalovirus-associated TCR beta chains recognize cytomegalovirus antigens. Because some donors lacked HLA typing at each locus, the association tests relied only on the typed subset. In a later analysis, HLA-associated TCR beta chains showed more clonal expansion and lower generation probabilities than non-associated chains that were equally common. In an earlier analysis of several hundred of the donors, most TCR beta V segments were observed in productive rearrangements about 87% or about 30% of the time, broadly matching IMGT annotations. Because the 87-base-pair reads could not distinguish some IMGT-functional V segments, including TRBV6-2 and TRBV6-3, those segments were excluded. A later genetic analysis reported fewer N-insertions in productive TCRs among donors in an Asian-associated ancestry cluster than the approximately 700-donor mean. A cluster of highly shared sequence variants was judged likely to represent a technical artifact of the sequencing pipeline. Correlated functional status among segregating V segments might reflect linkage disequilibrium, but an unknown experimental factor could not be ruled out. At a false discovery rate of 0.05, a later analysis linked roughly 17,000 TCR beta sequences to specific HLA alleles. A later genetic analysis associated a missense DCLRE1C variant with V-gene and J-gene trimming of TCR beta chains, and an independent cohort replicated the association. In a later analysis, most CMV-associated TCR beta chains were found to appear HLA-restricted, with HLA associations seemingly driven largely by CMV exposure. A further reported finding was that TCR beta sequences accurately predicted the HLA-A and HLA-B alleles for most subjects in the first cohort. This cohort had only TCR beta chains sequenced, and the lack of alpha or paired-chain data limited which features could be detected. When HLA alleles, especially DR and DQ, strongly co-occurred, attributing TCR associations to individual alleles was difficult.

The method was the immunoSEQ multiplex PCR assay. For the multiplex PCR, a mixture combining 60 forward primers for TCR Vbeta segments and 13 reverse primers for TCR Jbeta segments was used. A multiplex PCR assay on genomic DNA amplified the CDR3 region of rearranged TCR beta genes. The amplified TCR beta libraries were sequenced on the Illumina HiSeq System as 87-base-pair reads. The paper's data handling went like this. Across the 666 repertoires, a later analysis counted about 81 million unique TCR beta chains, 9.5 million to 13 million of which were shared by at least two donors. Raw reads were error-corrected and collapsed into unique sequences with a nearest-neighbor algorithm that merged closely related sequences to remove PCR and sequencing errors. CDR3 sequences were aligned to IMGT reference sequences to assign V, D and J gene segments. For a sequence to be retained, a match of at least six nucleotides to both a V gene segment and a J gene segment was required. Rearrangements were classified as productive when the CDR3 lacked stop codons and remained in frame with V and J, and all other rearrangements were classified as non-productive. Following IMGT convention, CDR3 was defined as the stretch from the second conserved V-encoded cysteine to the conserved J-encoded phenylalanine. Sequences without an unambiguous match to a single V gene segment were excluded from the earlier analysis of about 630 of the donors. In an earlier analysis of several hundred of the donors, a V segment was called functional when productive rearrangements were above 56.7%, and segregating when the standard deviation between donors exceeded 5%. A statistical classification framework was built for diagnosing cytomegalovirus status from the catalog of TCR beta chain sequences. V and J gene assignment, in a later analysis, came from comparing TCR nucleotide sequences with IMGT/GENE-DB human TR gene sequences. In a later analysis, CDR3 sequences and most-parsimonious VDJ recombination scenarios were assigned using the TCRdist pipeline. In a later analysis, every TCR beta chain was defined by the combination of its CDR3 amino acid sequence and its V-gene family, and reads without a unique V-gene family were dropped. A later analysis removed 550 to 650 highly shared, low-generation-probability nucleotide sequences to deal with suspected cross-contamination and a sequencing artifact. For each public chain, a later analysis derived a clonal expansion index from normalized ranks of inferred template counts within each repertoire. Generation probabilities in a later analysis came from a VDJ recombination model fitted to out-of-frame rearrangements, and those results were checked against IGoR. Hypergeometric tests were used in a later analysis to score TCR-TCR, TCR-HLA and TCR-CMV co-occurrence, with a repertoire-size bias correction applied to the TCR pairs. A later analysis estimated false discovery rates by permuting HLA or CMV assignments 20 times. In a later analysis, co-occurring TCRs were grouped using DBSCAN, and TCRdist sequence similarity was added for clustering within HLA-allele-positive subsets. Repertoires with fewer than 30,000 or more than 120,000 public chains were left out of co-occurrence clustering, as were roughly five repertoires with anomalous nucleotide sharing. Held by TCRdb, this immuneACCESS table contains in-frame sequences only and omits some clones. Under half of the omission traces to an unresolved V gene where checked; the cause of the rest is unknown. V and J calls and clone size are as listed in that table; D and trimming were resolved from the DNA. For this sample the table gives around 200,000 clones, of which 82% were detected only once. The ten largest clonotypes hold approximately 0.8% of the sample.

The cysteine opens and the phenylalanine closes a CDR3 of 15 amino acids. The CDR3 DNA has 45 bases and is translated from base 1. From V the trimming removes 4 bases and from J it removes 7 bases, while the gene matches leave 6 bases of the junction unaccounted for. The germline V gene gives CDR1 as MDHEN and CDR2 as SYDVKM. In total, roughly 710 healthy bone marrow donors made up the cohort. At the time of sampling, all cohort members were nominally healthy, though unrecorded immune exposures were likely present. The donor tested CMV seronegative and was one of the 352 seronegative cohort members. Every donor gave a peripheral blood sample, and the peripheral blood mononuclear cells from that sample were used for TCR beta sequencing. Genomic DNA extraction from the blood cell samples was performed with the Qiagen DNeasy Blood Extraction Kit. Worth noting for this clone: The specificity of this receptor is unknown. Per-nucleotide qualities are absent, and no much larger clonotype sits a single base away.

The rearrangement combines TRBV28 with TRBJ2-6; TRBD1 matches 8 bases in the middle. The sample comprised PBMCs. The receptor was isolated from a woman aged 18-29 years in good health and CMV-seronegative. The CDR3 loop reads CASSSPDRAANVLTF. The DNA sequence is as follows: TGTGCCAGCAGTTCGCCGGACAGGGCCGCCAACGTCCTGACTTTC.